This entry features one T cell receptor beta chain sequence. Germline and junction disagree at one end, which may indicate a read error. This CDR3 spans 13 amino acids. Looked up from germline, CDR1 is SSHAT and CDR2 is FNYEAQ (reference sequence). Enrolment of Seattle patients took place during active infection, and they were followed longitudinally. The sample belongs to a study of blood T cell repertoires in COVID-19. Profiled with immunoSEQ multiplex PCR; TCRdb holds only in-frame clones, not every one. The table includes tens of thousands of clones, 65% to 90% detected once. Sequenced: peripheral blood. The TCR comes from a man aged 25-45 years with COVID-19, enrolled during active disease. The chain has TRBV7-7 and TRBJ1-5, with D perhaps TRBD1 (6 bases). CDR3 amino acids: CASSPQGLQPQHF. The CDR3 nucleotides are TGTGCTAGCAGCCCACAGGGTTTGCAGCCCCAGCATTTT.